These T cell receptor beta chains were read from a single sample in a study of cytomegalovirus exposure and HLA in healthy donors. Using immunoSEQ multiplex PCR, the repertoire was profiled, and TCRdb retains in-frame clones only, with some absent. Of about 240,000 clones in the sample, around 86% were seen once. Sequencing input: PBMCs. The receptor set was obtained from a woman in her twenties or thirties in good health and CMV-seropositive. The CDR3 runs from the conserved cysteine through the conserved F or W. The order of the fields is V gene, D gene, J gene, clone size, CDR3 DNA, CDR3 protein. A D gene is named only where the DNA matches it firmly. The size of a clone is reported for some rows only, either as once, few or many, or as a class for expanded clones.

>TRBV27|TRBD2|TRBJ2-7|NA
TGTGCCAGCAGTTTTGGGTTAAGCGGGAGGGGAAACGAGCAGTACTTC
CASSFGLSGRGNEQYF
>TRBV5-1|TRBD2|TRBJ2-1|once
TGCGCCAGCAGCTTGGGTAGCGGGTTATACAATGAGCAGTTCTTC
CASSLGSGLYNEQFF
>TRBV15|NA|TRBJ2-3|NA
TGTGCCACCAGCAGAGGGACTTACGATACGCAGTATTTT
CATSRGTYDTQYF
>TRBV5-1|TRBD1|TRBJ2-7|NA
TGCGCCAGCAGCTTGGGACAGGGGGGTTACGAGCAGTACTTC
CASSLGQGGYEQYF
>TRBV14|TRBD2|TRBJ2-1|NA
TGTGCCAGCAGCAGGACTAGCGGGAGGGCCTACTTAGATGAGCAGTTCTTC
CASSRTSGRAYLDEQFF
>TRBV27|TRBD2|TRBJ2-7|once
TGTGCCAGCAGTTTTTCTAGCGGATACTTTTACGAGCAGTACTTC
CASSFSSGYFYEQYF
>TRBV5-6|TRBD1|TRBJ2-5|NA
TGTGCCAGCAGCAGGGGACAGGGGGGGGTGGAAAAAGAGACCCAGTACTTC
CASSRGQGGVEKETQYF
>TRBV5-5|NA|TRBJ2-1|NA
TGTGCCAGCACTGAAGAGGAACCGCAGTTCTTC
CASTEEEPQFF
>TRBV27|NA|TRBJ1-2|NA
TGTGCCAGCAGTTCGTACAGGGAAGTGGCCTTC
CASSSYREVAF
>TRBV11-3|TRBD2|TRBJ2-7|NA
TGTGCCAGCAGCCCCCGACTAGCGGGGGGGTCGGGCTCCTACGAGCAGTACTTC
CASSPRLAGGSGSYEQYF
>TRBV6-5|TRBD1|TRBJ2-5|NA
TGTGCCAGCAGTTACTTTCTACAGGGGCCCGGGGAGACCCAGTACTTC
CASSYFLQGPGETQYF
>TRBV10-3|NA|TRBJ2-1|NA
TGTGCCATCAGAATCCTGAGAGAGCAGTTCTTC
CAIRILREQFF
>TRBV30|NA|TRBJ2-6|NA
TGTGCCTATTACTCTGGGGCCAACGTCCTGACTTTC
CAYYSGANVLTF
>TRBV11-3|TRBD1|TRBJ2-1|NA
TGTGCCAGCAGCCGGGGGACAGGGATCCACAATGAGCAGTTCTTC
CASSRGTGIHNEQFF
>TRBV2|TRBD1|TRBJ2-3|NA
TGTGCCAGCACGACAGGGTACGGCACAGATACGCAGTATTTT
CASTTGYGTDTQYF
>TRBV7-9|TRBD1|TRBJ2-1|NA
TGTGCCAGCAGCTTACAATTTGTCGGCGGTGGGACAGGGGACAATGAGCAGTTCTTC
CASSLQFVGGGTGDNEQFF
>TRBV6-5|NA|TRBJ1-2|NA
TGTGCCAGCAGCCGGACAGTTAACTATGGCTACACCTTC
CASSRTVNYGYTF
>TRBV9|NA|TRBJ1-1|NA
TGTGCCAGCAGCCGACTAACAGGAGGGGCTGAAGCTTTCTTT
CASSRLTGGAEAFF
>TRBV4-1|TRBD2|TRBJ2-5|NA
TGCGCCAGCAGCCAAGATTGGGGGGGAGAGACCCAGTACTTC
CASSQDWGGETQYF
>TRBV27|NA|TRBJ1-1|NA
TGTGCCAGCAGTTTATCCCAGCTCCCGGGCACTGAAGCTTTCTTT
CASSLSQLPGTEAFF
>TRBV7-9|TRBD2|TRBJ2-1|few
TGTGCCAGCAGCCTTAGCGGGAGTCGCCTATACGGCTCCTACAATGAGCAGTTCTTC
CASSLSGSRLYGSYNEQFF
>TRBV30|TRBD1|TRBJ2-7|NA
TGTGCCTGGAGTGTAGGGGTCAGGGGGTCCCACGAGCAGTACTTC
CAWSVGVRGSHEQYF
>TRBV2|TRBD2|TRBJ2-1|once
TGTGCCAGCAGCGACTCGCGGGGGACCTTTAACAATGAGCAGTTCTTC
CASSDSRGTFNNEQFF
>TRBV5-1|TRBD2|TRBJ2-5|NA
TGCGCCAGCAGCTTGGTCTCCCTAGCTGGGGGGGGCCAAGAGACCCAGTACTTC
CASSLVSLAGGGQETQYF
>TRBV6-1|NA|TRBJ2-3|NA
TGTGCCAGCAGTCGGGACTCTAACGGGGATACGCAGTATTTT
CASSRDSNGDTQYF
>TRBV7-9|NA|TRBJ2-7|NA
TGTGCCAGCAGCTCCCCAAAACAGATCTACGAGCAGTACTTC
CASSSPKQIYEQYF
>TRBV13|NA|TRBJ1-1|once
TGTGCCAGCTCGCGGACGTCAGGGTATGGCGCTGAAGCTTTCTTT
CASSRTSGYGAEAFF
>TRBV6-5|NA|TRBJ2-1|NA
TGTGCCAGCAGTTTTCAGGGGTACAATGAGCAGTTCTTC
CASSFQGYNEQFF
>TRBV7-3|NA|TRBJ2-3|NA
TGTGCCAGCAGCTTAAACGGGGTAACAGATACGCAGTATTTT
CASSLNGVTDTQYF
>TRBV14|TRBD2|TRBJ2-3|NA
TGTGCCAGCAGCCTACGATCTAGGACTAGCGGGAGGATCGGGACAGATACGCAGTATTTT
CASSLRSRTSGRIGTDTQYF
>TRBV6-1|NA|TRBJ1-3|NA
TGTGCCAGCAGCGAACGGCGGGGGGCTTCTGGAAACACCATATATTTT
CASSERRGASGNTIYF
>TRBV6-4|NA|TRBJ1-1|NA
TGTGCCAGCAGTGGGGAGGTAGGAACTGAAGCTTTCTTT
CASSGEVGTEAFF
>TRBV2|NA|TRBJ2-7|NA
TGTGCCAGCAGTTCGGGTTTAACCTACGAGCAGTACTTC
CASSSGLTYEQYF
>TRBV7-8|TRBD1|TRBJ1-1|NA
TGTGCCAGCAGCTGGGGACAGAAACCCCTGAACACTGAAGCTTTCTTT
CASSWGQKPLNTEAFF
>TRBV5-1|NA|TRBJ2-7|NA
TGCGCCAGCCGTCCAACTAGCTCCTACGAGCAGTACTTC
CASRPTSSYEQYF
>TRBV11-2|TRBD2|TRBJ2-3|NA
TGTGCCAGCAGCTTAGGAGGAGCGGGAGGGCGAGATACGCAGTATTTT
CASSLGGAGGRDTQYF